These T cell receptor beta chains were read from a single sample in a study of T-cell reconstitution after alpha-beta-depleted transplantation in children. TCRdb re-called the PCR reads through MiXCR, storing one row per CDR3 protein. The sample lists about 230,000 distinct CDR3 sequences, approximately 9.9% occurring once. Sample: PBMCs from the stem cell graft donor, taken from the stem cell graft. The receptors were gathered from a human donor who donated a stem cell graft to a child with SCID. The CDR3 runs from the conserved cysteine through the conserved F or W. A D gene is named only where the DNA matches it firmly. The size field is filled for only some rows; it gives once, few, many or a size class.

TGTGCCAGCAGCTTACCCCGGGAGGGGAGGAGAGCTTTCTTT	CASSLPREGRRAFF	TRBV11-2	TRBJ1-1	.	few
TGTGCCAGCAGGACCTCTGGACTGAACCAAGAGACCCAGTACTTC	CASRTSGLNQETQYF	TRBV11-1	TRBJ2-5	.	many
TGCGCCAGCAGCTTCATCGGGACACCGCAAGAGACCCAGTACTTC	CASSFIGTPQETQYF	TRBV5-1	TRBJ2-5	.	few
TGTGCCAGCAGTTACTCTTCTACAGGGTTCAGGGGTGAAGCTTTCTTT	CASSYSSTGFRGEAFF	TRBV6-5	TRBJ1-1	.	many
TGTGCCACCAGTGATTCTAGCGGGGGGGCCAATGAGCAGTTCTTC	CATSDSSGGANEQFF	TRBV24-1	TRBJ2-1	TRBD2	many
TGCGCCAGCAGCCAAGTTCAGGGGGCGCCTAACTATGGCTACACCTTC	CASSQVQGAPNYGYTF	TRBV4-1	TRBJ1-2	TRBD1	many
TGTGCCAGCAGTTTAGTTCTGGGGTCCTGGGAGACCCAGTACTTC	CASSLVLGSWETQYF	TRBV12-3/TRBV12-4	TRBJ2-5	.	many
TGCAGCGTTGAAGAGGGAGTCAGGGGAGAGACCCAGTACTTC	CSVEEGVRGETQYF	TRBV29-1	TRBJ2-5	.	many
TGCGCCAGCAGCTTGGTGGCCAATGAGCAGTTCTTC	CASSLVANEQFF	TRBV5-1	TRBJ2-1	.	many
TGTGCCATGCGACTAACCGCATCCTACAATGAGCAGTTCTTC	CAMRLTASYNEQFF	TRBV2	TRBJ2-1	.	many
TGTGCCAGCAGTGCGTCCGGGACAGGGTCGGGGGTGACCCAGTACTTC	CASSASGTGSGVTQYF	TRBV6-2/TRBV6-3	TRBJ2-5	TRBD1	many
TGTGCCAGCACCATATCAGGGATCGATACGCAGTATTTT	CASTISGIDTQYF	TRBV12-3/TRBV12-4	TRBJ2-3	.	few
TGCAGTGCTAGGGCAGGGTGGGCCAAAAACATTCAGTACTTC	CSARAGWAKNIQYF	TRBV20-1	TRBJ2-4	.	many
TGCAGCGTCCGGACAGGGTGGGCTGAAGCTTTCTTT	CSVRTGWAEAFF	TRBV29-1	TRBJ1-1	TRBD1	many
TGTGCCATCAGTCCGACAGGTCCCCTGAACACTGAAGCTTTCTTT	CAISPTGPLNTEAFF	TRBV10-3	TRBJ1-1	.	.
TGCGCCAGCAGCTTGGGGGGGCAAACTAGCGGGACCTACAATGAGCAGTTCTTC	CASSLGGQTSGTYNEQFF	TRBV5-1	TRBJ2-1	TRBD2	many
TGTGCCAGCATGGGGGGGAAGTCACCCCTCCACTTT	CASMGGKSPLHF	TRBV28	TRBJ1-6	.	many
TGCAGTACCCCGGGGGGGTACGCGCCGCGAGATACGCAGTATTTT	CSTPGGYAPRDTQYF	TRBV20-1	TRBJ2-3	TRBD2	many
TGTGCCAGTAGTATCGCCGGGGAGCTGTTTTTT	CASSIAGELFF	TRBV19	TRBJ2-2	.	many
TGTGCCAGCTCAGAGCGGTGGGGCCGCACAGATACGCAGTATTTT	CASSERWGRTDTQYF	TRBV18	TRBJ2-3	.	.
TGCGCCAGCAGCTTGGCCACGGGGGGGTCCTACAATGAGCAGTTCTTC	CASSLATGGSYNEQFF	TRBV5-1	TRBJ2-1	TRBD2	many
TGTGCCAGCAGCTATCGGGACAGCCTCTACGAGCAGTACTTC	CASSYRDSLYEQYF	TRBV11-2	TRBJ2-7	TRBD1	.
TGTGCCAGCAGGCACGGGGACCCGCAAGTCTCCTACAATGAGCAGTTCTTC	CASRHGDPQVSYNEQFF	TRBV11-2	TRBJ2-1	.	many
TGTGCCATCAGTCCCACGGGGGGAAGCACTGAAGCTTTCTTT	CAISPTGGSTEAFF	TRBV10-3	TRBJ1-1	.	many